The subject of this entry is one T cell receptor (beta chain). In the source study's methods: Reference gene primer amplification gave estimated nucleated cell counts. Measured with immunoSEQ multiplex PCR; TCRdb has only the in-frame clones, and not every one. Clone size and V and J calls were adopted from that table, with D and trimming inferred from the DNA. The repertoire holds some 83,000 clones, with roughly 80% as singletons. These data are taken from a study of blood T cell repertoires in COVID-19. At the level of the study: Samples of COVID-19 (acute and convalescent) were obtained from the United States, Italy and Spain.

This TCR was recovered from a man aged 50-60 years with acute or convalescent COVID-19. Sequencing used peripheral blood.

The DNA for the CDR3 is TGTGCCAGCAGTGATCAGGGGCGCGGAGGCACCGGGGAGCTGTTTTTT. This sequence encodes CASSDQGRGGTGELFF. This chain links TRBV25-1 with TRBJ2-2; D is possibly TRBD1 (6 bases). This CDR3 contains 16 residues. V was clipped by 3 bases and J by 4 bases, with 15 bases between them. CDR1 is MGHDK and CDR2 is SYGVNS in the germline V gene.